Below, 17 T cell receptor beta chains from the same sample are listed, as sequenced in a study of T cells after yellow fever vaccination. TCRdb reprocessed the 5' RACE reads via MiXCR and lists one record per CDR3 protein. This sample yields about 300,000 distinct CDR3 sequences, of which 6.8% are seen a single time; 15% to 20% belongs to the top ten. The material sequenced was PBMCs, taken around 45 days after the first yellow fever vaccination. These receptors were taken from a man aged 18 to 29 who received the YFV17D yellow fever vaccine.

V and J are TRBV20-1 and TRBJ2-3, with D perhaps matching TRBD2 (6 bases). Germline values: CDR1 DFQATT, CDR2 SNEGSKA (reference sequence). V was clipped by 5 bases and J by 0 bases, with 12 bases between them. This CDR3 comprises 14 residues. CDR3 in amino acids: CSAGRLDSTDTQYF. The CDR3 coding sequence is TGCAGTGCTGGAAGACTAGATAGCACAGATACGCAGTATTTT.

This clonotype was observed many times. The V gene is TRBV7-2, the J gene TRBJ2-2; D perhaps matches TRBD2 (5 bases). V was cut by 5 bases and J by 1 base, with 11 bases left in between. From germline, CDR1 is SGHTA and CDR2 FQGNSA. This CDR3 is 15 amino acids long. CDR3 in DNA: TGTGCCAGCAGCCGAGTAGCGTGGAACACCGGGGAGCTGTTTTTT. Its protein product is CASSRVAWNTGELFF.

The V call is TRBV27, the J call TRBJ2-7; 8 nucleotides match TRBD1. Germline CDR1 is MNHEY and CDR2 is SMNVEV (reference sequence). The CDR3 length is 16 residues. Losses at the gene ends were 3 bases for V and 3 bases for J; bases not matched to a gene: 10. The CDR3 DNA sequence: TGTGCCAGCAGTTTGCGGCAGGGGGCGCGAAACTACGAGCAGTACTTC. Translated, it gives CASSLRQGARNYEQYF.

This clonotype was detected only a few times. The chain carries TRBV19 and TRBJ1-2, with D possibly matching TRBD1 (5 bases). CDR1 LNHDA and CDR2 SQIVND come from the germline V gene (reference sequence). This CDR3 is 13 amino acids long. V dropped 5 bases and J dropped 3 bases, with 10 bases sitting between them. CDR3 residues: CASSVDRHYGYTF. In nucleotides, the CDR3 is TGTGCCAGTAGTGTCGACAGACACTATGGCTACACCTTC. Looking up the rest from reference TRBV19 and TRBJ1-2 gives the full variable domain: DGGITQSPKYLFRKEGQNVTLSCEQNLNHDAMYWYRQDPGQGLRLIYYSQIVNDFQKGDIAEGYSVSREKKESFPLTVTSAQKNPTAFYLCASSVDRHYGYTFGSGTRLTVV.

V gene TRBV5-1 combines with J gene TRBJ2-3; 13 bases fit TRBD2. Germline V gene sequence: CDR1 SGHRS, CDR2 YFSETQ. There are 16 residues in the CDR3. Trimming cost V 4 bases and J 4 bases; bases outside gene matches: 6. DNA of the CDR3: TGCGCCAGCAGCGCGGGACTAGCGGGGAGGGCAGATACGCAGTATTTT. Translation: CASSAGLAGRADTQYF.

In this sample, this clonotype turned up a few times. The DNA for the CDR3 is TGCAGTGCACCACCCCGGGGCGGATCCACAGATACGCAGTATTTT. This codes for CSAPPRGGSTDTQYF. This chain joins TRBV20-1 and TRBJ2-3; TRBD1 or TRBD2 may be the D gene (5 bases each). Germline V gives CDR1 DFQATT, CDR2 SNEGSKA (reference sequence). CDR3 length: 15 residues. V lost 6 bases and J 2 bases, leaving 18 bases between the germline ends.

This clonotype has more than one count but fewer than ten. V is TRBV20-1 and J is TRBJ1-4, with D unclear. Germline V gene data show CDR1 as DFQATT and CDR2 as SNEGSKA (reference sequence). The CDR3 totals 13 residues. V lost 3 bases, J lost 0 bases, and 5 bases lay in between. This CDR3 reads CSASGPTNEKLFF. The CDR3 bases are TGCAGTGCTAGCGGTCCAACTAATGAAAAACTGTTTTTT.

Written as DNA, the CDR3 is TGTGCCAGCAGCCTGGGGTCGGCGGATACGCAGTATTTT. This translates into CASSLGSADTQYF. This chain joins TRBV11-3 and TRBJ2-3; unclear D gene. Trimming removed 5 bases from V and 6 bases from J, with 12 bases in between. CDR3 size: 13 residues. The germline V gene has CDR1 SGHNT and CDR2 YENEEA.

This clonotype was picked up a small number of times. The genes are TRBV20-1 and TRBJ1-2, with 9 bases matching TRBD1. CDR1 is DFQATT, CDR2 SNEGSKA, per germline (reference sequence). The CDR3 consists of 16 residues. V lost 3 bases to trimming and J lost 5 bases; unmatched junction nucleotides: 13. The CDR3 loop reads CSARGGQGISAYGYTF. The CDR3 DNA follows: TGCAGTGCTAGGGGCGGACAGGGGATTTCCGCGTATGGCTACACCTTC.

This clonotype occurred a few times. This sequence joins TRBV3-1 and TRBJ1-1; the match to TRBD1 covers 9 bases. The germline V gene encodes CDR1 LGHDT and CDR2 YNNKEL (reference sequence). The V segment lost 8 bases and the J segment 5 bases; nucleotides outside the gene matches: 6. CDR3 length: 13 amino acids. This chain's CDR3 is CASLQGAGTEAFF. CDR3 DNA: TGTGCCAGCCTACAGGGGGCCGGGACTGAAGCTTTCTTT.

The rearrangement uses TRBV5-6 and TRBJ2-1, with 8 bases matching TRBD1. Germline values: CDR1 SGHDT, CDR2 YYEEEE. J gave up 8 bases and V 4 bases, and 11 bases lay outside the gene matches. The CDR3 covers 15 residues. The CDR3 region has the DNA TGTGCCAGCAGCGTAGACAGGGGATGGCGCGATGAGCAGTTCTTC. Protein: CASSVDRGWRDEQFF.

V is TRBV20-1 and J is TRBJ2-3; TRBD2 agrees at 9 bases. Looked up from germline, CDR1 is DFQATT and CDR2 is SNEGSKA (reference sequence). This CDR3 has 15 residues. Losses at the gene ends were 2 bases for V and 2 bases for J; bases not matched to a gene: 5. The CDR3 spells CSARHQRGATDTQYF. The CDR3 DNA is TGCAGTGCTAGACACCAGCGGGGGGCCACAGATACGCAGTATTTT.

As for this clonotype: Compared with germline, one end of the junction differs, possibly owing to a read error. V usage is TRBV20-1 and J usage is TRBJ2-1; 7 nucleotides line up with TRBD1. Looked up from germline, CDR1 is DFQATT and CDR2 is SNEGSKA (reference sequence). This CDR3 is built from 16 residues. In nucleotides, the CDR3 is TGCTGTGCTAGAGGGGGCGAATGGACTCTGGTAAATGAGCAGTTCTTC. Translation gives CCARGGEWTLVNEQFF.

The CDR3: CSARAGGQTFNYGYTF. CDR3 DNA: TGCAGTGCTAGAGCAGGCGGACAGACGTTTAACTATGGCTACACCTTC. The chain links TRBV20-1 to TRBJ1-2; a weak D match, TRBD1 (6 bases). Per the germline V gene, CDR1 is DFQATT and CDR2 is SNEGSKA (reference sequence). V lost 1 base and J 1 base, leaving 16 bases between the germline ends. CDR3 length: 16 residues.

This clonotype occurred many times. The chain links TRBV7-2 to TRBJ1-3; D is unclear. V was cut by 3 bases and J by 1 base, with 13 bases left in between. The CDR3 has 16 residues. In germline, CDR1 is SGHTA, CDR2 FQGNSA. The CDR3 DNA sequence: TGTGCCAGCAGCTTCGTGGCGGGCTTATCTGGAAACACCATATATTTT. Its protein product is CASSFVAGLSGNTIYF.

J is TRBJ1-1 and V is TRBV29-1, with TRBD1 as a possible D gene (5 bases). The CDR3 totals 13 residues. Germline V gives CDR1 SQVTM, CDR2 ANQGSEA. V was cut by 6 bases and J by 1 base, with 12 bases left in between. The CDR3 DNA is TGCAGCGTAGCGGGGCAGGGGAACACTGAAGCTTTCTTT. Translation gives CSVAGQGNTEAFF.

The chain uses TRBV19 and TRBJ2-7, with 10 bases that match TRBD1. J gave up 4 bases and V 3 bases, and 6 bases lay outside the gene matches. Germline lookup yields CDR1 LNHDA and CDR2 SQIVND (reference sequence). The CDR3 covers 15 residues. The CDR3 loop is CASSIWTGGDYEQYF. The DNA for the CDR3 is TGTGCCAGTAGTATTTGGACAGGGGGGGATTACGAGCAGTACTTC.